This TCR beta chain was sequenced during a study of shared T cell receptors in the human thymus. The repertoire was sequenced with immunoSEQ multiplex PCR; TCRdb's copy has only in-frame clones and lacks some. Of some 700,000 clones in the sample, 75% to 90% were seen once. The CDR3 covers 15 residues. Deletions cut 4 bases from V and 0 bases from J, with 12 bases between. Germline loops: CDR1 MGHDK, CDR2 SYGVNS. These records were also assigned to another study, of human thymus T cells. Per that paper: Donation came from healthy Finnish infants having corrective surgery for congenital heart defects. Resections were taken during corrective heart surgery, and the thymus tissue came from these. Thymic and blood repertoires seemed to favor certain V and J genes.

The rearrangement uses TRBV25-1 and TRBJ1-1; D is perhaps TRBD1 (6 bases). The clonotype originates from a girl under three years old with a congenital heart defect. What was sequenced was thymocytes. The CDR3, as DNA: TGTGCCAGCAGTGTGGGGGCAGGCATGAACACTGAAGCTTTCTTT. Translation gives CASSVGAGMNTEAFF.